This T cell receptor beta chain derives from a study of blood T cell repertoires in COVID-19. Overall study context: PBMCs, B-cell-depleted T cells, or T cells provided the cDNA or gDNA that made up the material.

Germline values: CDR1 SGHVS, CDR2 FNYEAQ. This CDR3 contains 15 residues. V was cut by 1 base and J by 3 bases, with 10 bases left in between. Measured with immunoSEQ multiplex PCR; TCRdb has only the in-frame clones, and not every one. The sample includes 95,000 to 110,000 clones, about nine tenths seen only once; the top ten take 17%. What was sequenced was peripheral blood. This TCR derives from an elderly woman in a cohort sampled during active COVID-19. The chain recombines TRBV7-6 with TRBJ2-1; D possibly corresponds to TRBD2 (5 bases). The CDR3 DNA reads as TGTGCCAGCAGCTTAGTAACAGCGGACTACAATGAGCAGTTCTTC. Translation gives CASSLVTADYNEQFF.